One TCR beta chain is described in this entry. Its antigen is currently unknown. The data were obtained in a study of CD8 T cells in acute hepatitis C reinfection. Here immunoSEQ multiplex PCR was the method, and the copy in TCRdb shows in-frame clones only, minus some. The sample carries about 38,000 clones, 80% to 90% recorded once. Time point of the sample: naive CD8 control sorted from an acute-time-point sample. Points from the study as a whole: Regardless of outcome, about twelve public clonotypes appeared, one using V04-02/J02-02.

Material for sequencing was naive CD8+ T cells from PBMCs. This TCR came from a woman aged 18-29 years who spontaneously cleared hepatitis C infection.

CDR3 nucleotides: TGTGCCAGCAGCTTACCCTCACATGGAACTAGCGGACAAGAGACCCAGTACTTC. This translates into CASSLPSHGTSGQETQYF. This chain uses TRBV7-6 with TRBJ2-5; 8 bases fit TRBD2. The J segment lost 2 bases and the V segment lost 2 bases, leaving 13 bases of the junction unmatched. The CDR3 sequence is 18 residues long. From germline, CDR1 is SGHVS and CDR2 FNYEAQ.